This entry describes one T cell receptor (beta chain). This entry belongs to a study of CD8 T cells in Susac syndrome. The CDR3 is 16 residues long. Deletions cut 3 bases from V and 7 bases from J, with 17 bases between. Germline V gene data show CDR1 as SGDLS and CDR2 as YYNGEE. With random hexamers, about 0.5 to 1 ug RNA was reverse transcribed. MiXCR was run by TCRdb on the immunoSEQ multiplex PCR reads, yielding one entry per CDR3 protein. The table has roughly 140,000 distinct CDR3 sequences, nearly 97% seen once. The sequencing sample was made of CD8+ T cells from PBMCs. This TCR was recovered from a human donor with multiple sclerosis. V gene TRBV9 combines with J gene TRBJ1-6; tentative D call: TRBD1 (6 bases). CDR3 DNA: TGTGCCAGCAGCGAGGGGGGTGCCTTAACCAATTCACCCCTCCACTTT. This gives the protein CASSEGGALTNSPLHF.